The source of this T cell receptor (beta chain) is a study of T cell responses to AZD1222 COVID-19 vaccine. Unmatched junction bases numbered 4, after V lost 1 base and J lost 4 bases. CDR1 SGHNT and CDR2 YENEEA come from the germline V gene. The length of the CDR3 is 17 residues. Some clones are missing from TCRdb's copy, which holds only in-frame ones; the method was immunoSEQ multiplex PCR. This table has about 130,000 clones, approximately 83% appearing once. The sequencing here drew on peripheral blood, taken on day 0 of AZD1222 vaccination. This TCR came from an adult in good health. The rearrangement links TRBV11-3 to TRBJ2-3, with 14 bases that match TRBD2. CDR3 sequence (DNA): TGTGCCAGCAGCTTAGGACTAGCGGGGGGGCCGGCAGATACGCAGTATTTT. This gives the protein CASSLGLAGGPADTQYF.